These 14 T cell receptor beta chains share one sample of origin, sequenced in a study of CD8+ T cells in alopecia areata. Extraction of RNA preceded its reverse transcription into cDNA, which served as the sequencing template. Sequencing was performed with immunoSEQ multiplex PCR; in TCRdb, only in-frame clones are kept and a portion is missing. The profile shows 70,000 to 95,000 clones, 51% of them singletons. The sequencing input was NKG2D-high CD8+ T cells sorted from blood. These receptors were taken from a human donor with alopecia areata.

The chain is built from TRBV5-1 and TRBJ2-7; a possible D gene is TRBD1 (5 bases). This CDR3 is built from 11 residues. Germline CDR1 and CDR2: SGHRS and YFSETQ. V was clipped by 4 bases and J by 5 bases, with 7 bases between them. For the CDR3, the DNA is TGCGCCAGCAGCAGGGGAAACGAGCAGTACTTC. Translating it yields CASSRGNEQYF.

The chain has TRBV5-1 and TRBJ2-2; D gene uncertain. Germline V gene lookup returns CDR1 SGHRS and CDR2 YFSETQ. The V end was cut by 6 bases, the J end by 3 bases, with 6 bases between. The length of the CDR3 is 12 residues. The CDR3 reads CASIGDTGELFF. Here the CDR3 DNA reads TGCGCCAGCATTGGGGACACCGGGGAGCTGTTTTTT.

V is TRBV14 and J is TRBJ2-7; 8 nucleotides agree with TRBD1. Germline CDR1 SGHDN, CDR2 FVKESK. J lost 7 bases, V lost 4 bases, and 12 bases had no gene match. The CDR3 loop spans 15 amino acids. CDR3 amino acids: CASSRSPGQVWEQYF. The CDR3 nucleotides read TGTGCCAGCAGCCGGTCTCCGGGACAGGTCTGGGAGCAGTACTTC.

The rearrangement links TRBV29-1 to TRBJ2-1; D unresolved. The CDR3 loop spans 13 amino acids. Germline loops: CDR1 SQVTM, CDR2 ANQGSEA. The V and J ends lost 1 base and 1 base respectively, with 5 bases between them. CDR3 sequence (DNA): TGCAGCGTTGAAGGCGGTTCCTACAATGAGCAGTTCTTC. This translates into CSVEGGSYNEQFF.

The chain uses TRBV27 and TRBJ2-3; 11 bases are a match to TRBD2. The V gene's germline CDR1 is MNHEY and CDR2 SMNVEV (reference sequence). With V trimmed by 2 bases and J by 4 bases, 2 bases remained unmatched. The CDR3 length is 15 residues. CDR3: CASSLVAGGPDTQYF. The CDR3 nucleotides are TGTGCCAGCAGTTTAGTAGCGGGAGGGCCAGATACGCAGTATTTT.

This clone was found a few times. The genes are TRBV29-1 and TRBJ2-1; 8 nucleotides agree with TRBD2. The CDR3 contains 16 residues. Trimming removed 5 bases from V and 6 bases from J; junction bases left unmatched: 15. Per germline, CDR1 SQVTM and CDR2 ANQGSEA. The CDR3 is CSVSRRPGGPPNEQFF. Written as DNA, the CDR3 is TGCAGCGTTTCCCGTAGGCCGGGGGGGCCACCCAATGAGCAGTTCTTC.

This clone turned up a few times. The J gene is TRBJ2-7, the V gene TRBV28; perhaps TRBD2 as D (5 bases). Trimming took off 2 bases at V and 3 bases at J, with 8 bases between the two ends. Germline lookup yields CDR1 MDHEN and CDR2 SYDVKM. There are 13 residues in the CDR3. The CDR3 sequence is CASSLGSDYEQYF. The CDR3 bases are TGTGCCAGCAGTTTAGGGAGCGACTACGAGCAGTACTTC.

The chain carries TRBV28 and TRBJ2-3, with TRBD2 matching 9 bases. V lost 5 bases and J lost 2; bases outside the gene matches: 14. Germline V gene lookup returns CDR1 MDHEN and CDR2 SYDVKM. This CDR3 has 18 residues. The CDR3: CASSPDSASGTFTDTQYF. CDR3 DNA: TGTGCCAGCAGTCCGGATTCGGCTAGCGGGACGTTCACAGATACGCAGTATTTT.

This clone has more than one count but fewer than ten. This rearrangement joins TRBV11-3 to TRBJ1-1; a possible D gene is TRBD1 (5 bases). The CDR3 runs 13 residues. The ends were cut back, 3 bases at V and 3 bases at J, with 8 bases in the middle. CDR1 is SGHNT, CDR2 YENEEA, per germline. CDR3 protein: CASSFDRDTEAFF. CDR3 nucleotides: TGTGCCAGCAGCTTTGACAGAGACACTGAAGCTTTCTTT.

A single count supports this clone. The chain combines TRBV27 with TRBJ1-3; D is unresolved. Germline-derived CDR1 and CDR2 are MNHEY and SMNVEV (reference sequence). CDR3 length: 13 residues. Trimming pared 4 bases from V and 0 bases from J, leaving 4 bases between. The CDR3, as DNA: TGTGCCAGCAGTTCCGCCTCTGGAAACACCATATATTTT. Amino acid sequence: CASSSASGNTIYF.

The J gene is TRBJ2-7, the V gene TRBV4-3; TRBD2 aligns across 7 bases. V shed 4 bases, J shed 3 bases, and the junction held 6 bases outside the gene matches. The CDR3 spans 14 residues. Germline assignment: CDR1 LGHNA and CDR2 YSLEER. The CDR3 reads CASSPKAGNYEQYF. CDR3 in DNA: TGCGCCAGCAGCCCAAAAGCGGGAAACTACGAGCAGTACTTC.

The CDR3 reads CASSEGPLGELFF. The CDR3 DNA reads TGTGCCAGCAGTGAAGGGCCTCTCGGGGAGCTGTTTTTT. The V and J genes are TRBV6-1 and TRBJ2-2; D is unclear. V was clipped by 1 base and J by 7 bases, with 7 bases between them. The CDR3 runs to 13 residues. Per the germline V gene, CDR1 is MNHNS and CDR2 is SASEGT.

The rearrangement uses TRBV29-1 and TRBJ2-1; 9 positions agree with TRBD1. The ends lost 8 bases at V and 3 bases at J; junction bases unmatched: 5. The germline V gene encodes CDR1 SQVTM and CDR2 ANQGSEA. The CDR3 spans 13 residues. CDR3 protein: CSLVGQGYNEQFF. DNA of the CDR3: TGCAGCCTTGTGGGACAGGGCTACAATGAGCAGTTCTTC.

V usage is TRBV29-1 and J usage is TRBJ2-3; D not certain. Trimming stripped 4 bases from V and 4 bases from J, with 6 bases between. Germline CDR1 reads SQVTM; CDR2 reads ANQGSEA. The CDR3 runs to 11 residues. The CDR3, as DNA: TGCAGCGTTGTGGTCGCAGATACGCAGTATTTT. Translation gives CSVVVADTQYF.